This T cell receptor beta chain was captured in a study of blood T cells in healthy people across ages. With respect to this clonotype: Its antigen remains unknown.

Study-level results: The fall in TCR beta diversity per million T cells was roughly linear with age. The unknown donor CMV status may have confounded expanded clonotype changes.

Donation came from healthy Caucasian individuals in Russia who were aged 6 to 90. CDR1 and CDR2 from the germline V gene are MGHDK and SYGVNS. The CDR3 runs to 14 residues. V lost 5 bases and J 7 bases, leaving 17 bases between the germline ends. Primed by a sample-barcoded 5' primer and a J-beta primer mix, a second PCR proceeded for about 7 to 11 cycles. TCRdb used MiXCR to reprocess the 5' RACE reads, holding one entry per CDR3 protein. The profile covers approximately 1,100,000 distinct CDR3 sequences, with 40% to 55% appearing a single time and under 20% taken by the ten largest. The specimen sequenced was blood. This TCR came from an older woman in good health. This sequence joins TRBV25-1 and TRBJ1-2, with TRBD1 as a possible D gene (5 bases). Written as DNA, the CDR3 is TGTGCCAGCAGTTTCGGCCTGGGGGGGTTTGGCTACACCTTC. This gives the protein CASSFGLGGFGYTF.